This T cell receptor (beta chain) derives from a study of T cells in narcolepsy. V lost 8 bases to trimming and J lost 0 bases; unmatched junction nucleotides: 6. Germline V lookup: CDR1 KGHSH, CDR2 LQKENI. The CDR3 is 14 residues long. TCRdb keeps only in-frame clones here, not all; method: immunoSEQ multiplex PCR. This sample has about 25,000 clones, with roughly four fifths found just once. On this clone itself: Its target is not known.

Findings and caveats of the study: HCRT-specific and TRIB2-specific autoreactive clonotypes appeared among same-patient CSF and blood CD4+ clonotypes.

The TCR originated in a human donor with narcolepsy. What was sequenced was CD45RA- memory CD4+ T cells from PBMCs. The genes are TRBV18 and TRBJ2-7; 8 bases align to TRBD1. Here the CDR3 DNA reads TGTGCCAGCGCAGCCGGGACAGGCTCCTACGAGCAGTACTTC. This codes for CASAAGTGSYEQYF.